These 13 T cell receptor beta chains were sequenced from one sample in a study of CXCR3-negative and CXCR3-positive naive CD8 T cells. Via 5' RACE with UMI labels, TRB cDNA libraries were prepared. TCRdb reprocessed the 5' RACE reads and stores each CDR3 protein as one record, lacking DNA. In all, the sample yields about 43,000 distinct CDR3 sequences. The sample was memory CD8+ T cells from blood. The source is a human donor in good health. Some clones in this sample may be carry-over from other donors' samples.

The CDR3 sequence: CASSWGGSGETQYF. The V call is TRBV7-6, the J call TRBJ2-5. The CDR3 has 14 residues. CDR1 is SGHVS, CDR2 FNYEAQ, per germline.

The chain couples TRBV12-3 or TRBV12-4 to TRBJ2-4; checking the TCRdb D call of TRBD1 is not possible without DNA. CDR3 length equals 15 residues. CDR3 in amino acids: CASSPGSVAKNIQYF.

This chain joins TRBV4-3 and TRBJ1-3; checking the TCRdb D call of TRBD1 is not possible without DNA. There are 16 residues in the CDR3. Germline V gene lookup returns CDR1 LGHNA and CDR2 YSLEER. CDR3 region: CASSQDPRDSGNTIYF.

The chain links TRBV7-6 to TRBJ1-1; there is no DNA to check the TCRdb D call of TRBD1. CDR1 SGHVS and CDR2 FNYEAQ come from the germline V gene. CDR3 size: 15 residues. The CDR3 here is CASSSADRGMSEAFF.

V is TRBV7-3 and J is TRBJ2-3; as DNA is missing, the TRBD2 call by TCRdb cannot be tested. CDR3 length: 15 residues. The germline V gene has CDR1 SGHTA and CDR2 FQGTGA. The CDR3 here is CASSPGGLGLDTQYF.

The rearrangement joins TRBV7-6 to TRBJ2-7. The CDR3 runs 13 residues. CDR1 is SGHVS and CDR2 is FNYEAQ in the germline V gene. The CDR3 reads CASSPKVGYEQYF. Drawing the rest from reference TRBV7-6 and TRBJ2-7, the complete variable domain is GAGVSQSPRYKVTKRGQDVALRCDPISGHVSLYWYRQALGQGPEFLTYFNYEAQQDKSGLPNDRFSAERPEGSISTLTIQRTEQRDSAMYRCASSPKVGYEQYFGPGTRLTVT.

This rearrangement joins TRBV21-1 to TRBJ2-2; TCRdb's D gene call, TRBD1, goes unchecked for lack of DNA. TRBV21-1 represents a pseudogene. The CDR3 is 19 amino acids. CDR3 sequence reads: CASSGGKGKYRRNTGELFF.

This rearrangement joins TRBV6-2 or TRBV6-3 to TRBJ2-4; TCRdb lists TRBD1, though no DNA is available to test this call. The CDR3 is made up of 11 amino acids. Germline lookup yields CDR1 MNHEY and CDR2 SVGEGT. The CDR3 is CASSSVDIQYF.

The chain is built from TRBV10-1 and TRBJ2-7; TCRdb indicates TRBD2, and absent DNA this call remains unverified. The CDR3 is made up of 11 amino acids. Germline CDR1 WNHNN, CDR2 SYGVQD (reference sequence). CDR3 amino acids: CASSGGYEQYF.

The CDR3 is CSAEEGSGTEAFF. The genes are TRBV29-1 and TRBJ1-1. The CDR3 is 13 residues long. Germline V lookup: CDR1 SQVTM, CDR2 ANQGSEA.

V and J are TRBV7-3 and TRBJ2-2. This CDR3 spans 12 amino acids. Germline CDR1 reads SGHTA; CDR2 reads FQGTGA. CDR3 protein: CASSPHPGELFF.

The gene calls are TRBV20-1 and TRBJ2-1; TCRdb selects TRBD2, and the lack of DNA leaves this call unchecked. The CDR3 spans 13 residues. In germline, CDR1 is DFQATT, CDR2 SNEGSKA (reference sequence). The CDR3 spells CSAWSSVFNEQFF.

The V call is TRBV10-2, the J call TRBJ2-7. The CDR3 has 18 residues. CDR1 and CDR2 from the germline V gene are WSHSY and SAAADI. CDR3 sequence reads: CASSDFGGLGGDSYEQYF.